The source of this T cell receptor beta chain is a study of cytomegalovirus exposure and HLA in healthy donors. Study-level results: Three of the chains that were CMV-associated were confirmed in vitro to be specific for CMV antigens.

Of note for this clone: Its antigen is still unknown.

V shed 5 bases and J 3 bases; nucleotides not matched to a gene: 11. CDR1 is MNHEY, CDR2 SMNVEV, per germline (reference sequence). The CDR3 covers 16 residues. The PCR made use of 60 Vbeta and 13 Jbeta primers. Repertoires were generated with immunoSEQ multiplex PCR, while TCRdb's copy carries only in-frame clones and drops some. The profile covers over 70,000 clones, with about 67% appearing a single time and 7.6% taken by the ten largest. This chain connects TRBV27 to TRBJ1-1, with 8 bases lining up with TRBD1. What was sequenced was PBMCs. The receptor was isolated from a man aged 35-49 years in good health and CMV-seropositive. CDR3 DNA sequence: TGTGCCAGCAGTCCACGGACAGGGTGGGCCGACACTGAAGCTTTCTTT. Its translation: CASSPRTGWADTEAFF.